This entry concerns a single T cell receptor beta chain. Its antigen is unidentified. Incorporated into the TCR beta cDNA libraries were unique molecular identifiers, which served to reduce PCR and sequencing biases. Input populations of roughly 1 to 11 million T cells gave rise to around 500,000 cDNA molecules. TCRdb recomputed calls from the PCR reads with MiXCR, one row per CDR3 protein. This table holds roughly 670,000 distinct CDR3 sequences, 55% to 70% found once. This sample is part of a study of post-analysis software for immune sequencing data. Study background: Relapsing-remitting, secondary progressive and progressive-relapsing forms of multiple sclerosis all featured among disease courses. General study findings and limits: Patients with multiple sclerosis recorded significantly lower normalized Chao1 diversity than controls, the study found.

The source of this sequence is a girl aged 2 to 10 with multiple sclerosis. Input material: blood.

DNA for the CDR3: TGTGCCAGCAGGACGGCCGGGACAGCGAACAATGAGCAGTTCTTC. Protein product: CASRTAGTANNEQFF. The chain employs TRBV12-3 or TRBV12-4 and TRBJ2-1; TRBD1 matches at 7 bases. The CDR3 runs to 15 residues. The trim removed 6 bases at V and 5 bases at J, leaving 10 bases unmatched.